This T cell receptor (beta chain) was retrieved from a study of T cells in Graves' hyperthyroidism and ophthalmopathy. Study-level findings and limits: The model predicted ophthalmopathy a median around 6.5 months before onset.

This CDR3 spans 17 amino acids. Trimming cost V 2 bases and J 3 bases; bases outside gene matches: 6. In germline, CDR1 is SEHNR, CDR2 FQNEAQ (reference sequence). The PBMCs studied were ones that came from 10 ml fresh peripheral blood. RNA transcripts gave rise to amplified TCR beta CDR3 regions. First-round RT-PCR of the TCR CDR3 relied on the HTBI primer set. TCRdb independently ran MiXCR on the multiplex PCR reads; one entry per CDR3 protein. The sample holds fewer than 400,000 distinct CDR3 sequences; roughly 15% are singletons and the top ten take 33%. On this clonotype: Its antigen remains unknown. A much larger clone sits a single nucleotide away, making a read error possible.

The source material was blood. This TCR was recovered from a man in his thirties or forties with Graves' hyperthyroidism. V and J are TRBV7-9 and TRBJ2-7; TRBD2 matches at 14 bases. CDR3 coding DNA: TGTGCCAGCAGCTTAAGACTAGCGGGAGGGGTATTCTACGAGCAGTACTTC. It codes for CASSLRLAGGVFYEQYF.